This entry is about one TCR beta chain. Its target is not known. The data stem from a study of PD-1 blockade in mismatch repair-deficient tumors. Study summary: Patients had approximately 12 mismatch repair-deficient cancer types, all previously treated and progressing.

Germline V CDR1 and CDR2: SGHRS, YFSETQ. Germline trimming cut 1 base from V and 1 base from J; bases unmatched to any gene: 4. The CDR3 is 15 residues long. Mismatch repair deficiency was confirmed in all patients, by PCR or immunohistochemistry. A few pembrolizumab responders had their TCRs sequenced. Whole-study findings and limits: Rapid post-treatment expansion, then contraction, generally preceding radiologic response, marked tumor-resident clones.

Assay used: immunoSEQ multiplex PCR; TCRdb lists only in-frame clones, some missing. Among about 35,000 clones listed, 65% to 85% were seen once. J is TRBJ2-5 and V is TRBV5-1, with TRBD2 matching 7 bases. This clonotype was sampled from an adult with mismatch repair-deficient cancer. Sequenced here: PBMCs, sampled roughly 6 weeks after starting pembrolizumab. The DNA of the CDR3 is TGCGCCAGCAGCTTGACTAGCGCCCTCCAAGAGACCCAGTACTTC. Residues: CASSLTSALQETQYF.